Here is one T cell receptor beta chain with its context. Assay: immunoSEQ multiplex PCR; the TCRdb copy retains only in-frame clones and omits some. The data hold approximately 1.5 million clones, with 95% to 99% observed a single time. The data are from a study of shared clonotypes between healthy human individuals. CDR1 MDHEN and CDR2 SYDVKM come from the germline V gene. There are 14 residues in the CDR3. V lost 6 bases and J 3 bases, leaving 15 bases between the germline ends. The TCR comes from a young man in good health. The J gene is TRBJ2-7, the V gene TRBV28; perhaps TRBD2 as D (6 bases). Source material: naive CD4+ T cells sorted from blood. Regarding subset: CD45RA+ positively selected. The CDR3 sequence: CASSNGGSDYEQYF. In DNA, the CDR3 is TGTGCCAGCAGCAACGGGGGATCAGACTACGAGCAGTACTTC. Looking up the rest from reference TRBV28 and TRBJ2-7 gives the full variable domain: DVKVTQSSRYLVKRTGEKVFLECVQDMDHENMFWYRQDPGLGLRLIYFSYDVKMKEKGDIPEGYSVSREKKERFSLILESASTNQTSMYLCASSNGGSDYEQYFGPGTRLTVT.